Presented here are 25 T cell receptor beta chains from one specimen sequenced in a study of CD8 T cells in ankylosing spondylitis (dated by TCRdb to 2016 to 2017). Antigens of these TCRs are unknown. What the research found in general, with its limitations: A TCR beta motif of fewer than 10 highly homologous amino acid variants appeared characteristic of blood from ankylosing spondylitis patients.

Library creation used 5' RACE. The sequencing machine was an Illumina HiSeq 2500. TCRdb handled the public reads itself, with Q25 trimming in fastp and clone calling in MiXCR, and kept productive beta chains. Each entry is one CDR3 protein sequence, shown with its most common DNA and genes. For this sample there are hundreds of thousands of distinct CDR3 sequences; roughly 13% appear just once. In total, the top ten clones hold about 6.5% of the sample. Sequencing was carried out using blood, either unsorted or a sorted T cell fraction (not recorded which). These receptors all stem from a male donor with ankylosing spondylitis.

This clonotype was detected once. The chain links TRBV6-1 to TRBJ2-3, with 10 bases identical to TRBD2. From germline, CDR1 is MNHNS and CDR2 SASEGT. V was pared by 8 bases and J by 0 bases, with 5 bases of the junction left unmatched. This CDR3 has 15 residues. The CDR3: CASGQTSGSTDTQYF. CDR3 coding DNA: TGTGCCAGCGGACAGACTAGCGGGAGCACAGATACGCAGTATTTT.

The V and J genes are TRBV3-1 and TRBJ2-2, with D unclear. V lost 3 bases and J lost 6, with 11 bases in between. Germline V gene sequence: CDR1 LGHDT, CDR2 YNNKEL (reference sequence). CDR3 length: 14 residues. Written as DNA, the CDR3 is TGTGCCAGCAGCCATGGGTCGGGCCCCGGGGAGCTGTTTTTT. It encodes CASSHGSGPGELFF.

This clonotype was seen repeatedly, ten times or more. The genes are TRBV5-1 and TRBJ2-3; D unresolved. V was pared by 1 base and J by 4 bases, with 10 bases between. The CDR3 runs to 14 residues. CDR1 and CDR2 (germline): SGHRS, YFSETQ. In DNA, the CDR3 is TGCGCCAGCAGCTTGTTGGAGACGGCAGATACGCAGTATTTT. Translated, it gives CASSLLETADTQYF.

This clonotype was counted at least ten times. V usage is TRBV3-1 and J usage is TRBJ2-1, with D unresolved. Between the trimmed V and J ends, which lost 5 bases and 5 bases, there was a span of 13 bases. The CDR3 runs to 14 residues. Germline V CDR1 and CDR2: LGHDT, YNNKEL (reference sequence). CDR3 DNA: TGTGCCAGCAGCTGGGGTTATGGGGACAATGAGCAGTTCTTC. Protein product: CASSWGYGDNEQFF.

The chain has TRBV2 and TRBJ2-5, with 7 positions matching TRBD2. Germline V CDR1 and CDR2: SNHLY, FYNNEI. J lost 5 bases, V lost 1 base, and 7 bases had no gene match. CDR3 length: 15 residues. CDR3: CASSEELREWETQYF. CDR3 sequence (DNA): TGTGCCAGCAGTGAAGAATTGCGGGAGTGGGAGACCCAGTACTTC. Based on the CDR3 plus reference TRBV2 and TRBJ2-5, the full variable domain is EPEVTQTPSHQVTQMGQEVILRCVPISNHLYFYWYRQILGQKVEFLVSFYNNEISEKSEIFDDQFSVERPDGSNFTLKIRSTKLEDSAMYFCASSEELREWETQYFGPGTRLLVL.

This clonotype was counted only a few times. V usage is TRBV7-9 and J usage is TRBJ1-3, with D perhaps matching TRBD1 (6 bases). Trimming stripped 1 base from V and 2 bases from J, with 9 bases between. In germline, CDR1 is SEHNR, CDR2 FQNEAQ (reference sequence). This CDR3 region has 15 residues. The CDR3, as DNA: TGTGCCAGCAGCTTAGGGGGGCTAACTGGAAACACCATATATTTT. Translated: CASSLGGLTGNTIYF.

In DNA, the CDR3 is TGTGCCAGCAGTCTCGGGACTGCGGGGGCAGAGACCCAGTACTTC. Encoded protein: CASSLGTAGAETQYF. The V gene is TRBV2, the J gene TRBJ2-5, with D perhaps matching TRBD2 (7 bases). This CDR3 spans 15 amino acids. Germline V gene data show CDR1 as SNHLY and CDR2 as FYNNEI. Trimming left V 5 bases short and J 4 bases short, with 17 bases between.

This clonotype came up many times. CDR3 in DNA: TGTGCCAGCAGTTACGGGGGGAGCTCCTACGAGCAGTACTTC. Protein: CASSYGGSSYEQYF. The chain recombines TRBV3-1 with TRBJ2-7; TRBD2 aligns across 7 bases. Germline assignment: CDR1 LGHDT and CDR2 YNNKEL (reference sequence). Trimming took 6 bases from V and 0 from J; bases not matched to a gene: 5. The CDR3 has 14 residues.

The chain has TRBV29-1 and TRBJ1-2, with a weak D call TRBD1 (6 bases). V was pared by 6 bases and J by 4 bases, with 15 bases between. Germline V gene data show CDR1 as SQVTM and CDR2 as ANQGSEA. The CDR3 has 13 residues. The CDR3 DNA reads TGCAGCGTCCCACAGGGCCCGGGCTATGGCTACACCTTC. It is translated as CSVPQGPGYGYTF.

This clonotype was picked up a small number of times. The chain couples TRBV10-3 to TRBJ2-6; weak D call: TRBD1 (6 bases). CDR3 size: 16 residues. The germline CDR1 and CDR2 sequences are ENHRY and SYGVKD. The V end lost 5 bases, the J end lost 4 bases, and 15 bases lay between the germline ends. The CDR3: CAISSRDRTGANVLTF. DNA of the CDR3: TGTGCCATCAGTTCCCGAGACAGGACAGGGGCCAACGTCCTGACTTTC.

This chain connects TRBV7-9 to TRBJ2-5; 7 bases agree with TRBD1. Trimming cost V 2 bases and J 3 bases; bases outside gene matches: 3. CDR3 length: 14 residues. Germline V gene lookup returns CDR1 SEHNR and CDR2 FQNEAQ (reference sequence). The CDR3 coding sequence is TGTGCCAGCAGCTTAACGGGACAGAAAGAGACCCAGTACTTC. It specifies CASSLTGQKETQYF.

This rearrangement joins TRBV30 to TRBJ1-5, with D perhaps matching TRBD1 (5 bases). V dropped 4 bases and J dropped 2 bases, with 9 bases sitting between them. This CDR3 region has 13 residues. Germline CDR1 reads GTSNPN; CDR2 reads SVGIG (reference sequence). The CDR3 bases are TGTGCCTGGACCCGAGGGGGCAATCAGCCCCAGCATTTT. Translating it yields CAWTRGGNQPQHF. The full variable domain, with the rest looked up from reference TRBV30 and TRBJ1-5, is SQTIHQWPATLVQPVGSPLSLECTVEGTSNPNLYWYRQAAGRGLQLLFYSVGIGQISSEVPQNLSASRPQDRQFILSSKKLLLSDSGFYLCAWTRGGNQPQHFGDGTRLSIL.

The rearrangement links TRBV3-1 to TRBJ2-7; possible D gene TRBD1, 5 bases. Trimming left V 1 base short and J 8 bases short, with 6 bases between. The CDR3 is 11 residues long. Germline CDR1 is LGHDT and CDR2 is YNNKEL (reference sequence). The CDR3 region has the DNA TGTGCCAGCAGCCAAGGGGGCCAGCAGTACTTC. It yields the protein CASSQGGQQYF.

This clonotype has a count of ten or more. The chain has TRBV29-1 and TRBJ2-3; tentative D call: TRBD2 (6 bases). This CDR3 is built from 14 residues. The V end was cut by 1 base, the J end by 4 bases, with 12 bases between. The germline V gene has CDR1 SQVTM and CDR2 ANQGSEA. CDR3 coding DNA: TGCAGCGTTGAAGTTGTTGGGACTCCAGATACGCAGTATTTT. It translates to CSVEVVGTPDTQYF.

This clonotype was detected ten times or more. The chain combines TRBV4-2 with TRBJ2-2, with a tentative D call TRBD2 (6 bases). Germline V gene sequence: CDR1 LGHNA, CDR2 YNFKEQ. Trimming took 1 base from V and 3 from J, leaving 9 bases between them. The CDR3 totals 15 residues. The CDR3 protein is CASSQVVADTGELFF. The CDR3 coding sequence is TGTGCCAGCAGCCAAGTCGTAGCGGACACCGGGGAGCTGTTTTTT.

The sample holds a few counts of this clonotype. The chain carries TRBV28 and TRBJ1-2; D remains ambiguous. The CDR3 extends over 13 amino acids. Trimming removed 10 bases from V and 3 bases from J, with 15 bases in between. The germline V gene has CDR1 MDHEN and CDR2 SYDVKM. The CDR3 loop is CAISKGLDYGYTF. The CDR3 DNA follows: TGTGCCATCTCGAAAGGGCTCGACTATGGCTACACCTTC.

This clonotype was recorded at least ten times. The V call is TRBV11-2, the J call TRBJ1-6; D gene unclear. The CDR3 runs 12 residues. Per germline, CDR1 SGHAT and CDR2 FQNNGV. V lost 3 bases and J lost 6, with 3 bases in between. This chain's CDR3 is CASSFPNSPLHF. CDR3 coding DNA: TGTGCCAGCAGCTTTCCTAATTCACCCCTCCACTTT.

This sequence joins TRBV5-1 and TRBJ2-3, with 8 bases lining up with TRBD2. This CDR3 has 16 residues. With 3 bases clipped from V and 0 bases from J, the junction kept 6 bases outside the gene matches. In germline, CDR1 is SGHRS, CDR2 YFSETQ. The CDR3 DNA follows: TGCGCCAGCAGCTCCTTGACTAGCGTTAGCACAGATACGCAGTATTTT. Translated: CASSSLTSVSTDTQYF. Supplemented by reference TRBV5-1 and TRBJ2-3, the full variable domain reads KAGVTQTPRYLIKTRGQQVTLSCSPISGHRSVSWYQQTPGQGLQFLFEYFSETQRNKGNFPGRFSGRQFSNSRSEMNVSTLELGDSALYLCASSSLTSVSTDTQYFGPGTRLTVL.

This clonotype was seen a handful of times. The chain has TRBV4-2 and TRBJ1-3; 9 bases are a match to TRBD1. The J segment lost 2 bases and the V segment lost 5 bases, leaving 10 bases of the junction unmatched. In germline, CDR1 is LGHNA, CDR2 YNFKEQ. CDR3 length: 17 residues. For the CDR3, the DNA is TGTGCCAGCAGCACATACAGGGGGCGATACGCTGGAAACACCATATATTTT. Amino acid sequence: CASSTYRGRYAGNTIYF.

J is TRBJ2-1 and V is TRBV7-6, with 7 bases aligning to TRBD1. CDR1 SGHVS and CDR2 FNYEAQ come from the germline V gene. This CDR3 comprises 13 residues. Trimming took 4 bases from V and 8 from J; bases not matched to a gene: 5. The CDR3 is CASSWGQSDEQFF. The CDR3 region has the DNA TGTGCCAGCAGCTGGGGACAGTCTGATGAGCAGTTCTTC.

Notes on this clonotype: Relative to the germline gene, one junction end is altered; a read error may explain this. The chain recombines TRBV7-9 with TRBJ2-7; D remains ambiguous. The CDR3 length is 13 residues. Germline V gene lookup returns CDR1 SEHNR and CDR2 FQNEAQ (reference sequence). The CDR3 sequence: CASILDGSYEQYF. The CDR3, as DNA: TGTGCCAGCATCTTAGACGGTTCCTACGAGCAGTACTTC.

This chain joins TRBV11-3 and TRBJ1-1; maybe TRBD1 (5 bases). The CDR3 has 16 amino acids. The V end lost 1 base, the J end lost 2 bases, and 14 bases lay between the germline ends. The germline CDR1 and CDR2 sequences are SGHNT and YENEEA. The CDR3 reads CASSLASGRANTEAFF. The CDR3 nucleotides read TGTGCCAGCAGCTTAGCTAGCGGCAGGGCTAACACTGAAGCTTTCTTT.

The chain couples TRBV4-1 to TRBJ2-7; no reliable D call. The CDR3 totals 15 residues. From germline, CDR1 is MGHRA and CDR2 YSYEKL. With 1 base removed from V and 2 bases from J, the gap between germline ends came to 12 bases. The CDR3 coding sequence is TGCGCCAGCAGCCAAGGGAGTAACAATCCCTACGAGCAGTACTTC. Translated, it gives CASSQGSNNPYEQYF.

The J gene is TRBJ2-3, the V gene TRBV3-1; TRBD1 agrees at 8 bases. Germline V gives CDR1 LGHDT, CDR2 YNNKEL (reference sequence). With 4 bases clipped from V and 5 bases from J, the junction kept 5 bases outside the gene matches. This CDR3 region has 14 residues. CDR3 amino acids: CASSRQGAEDTQYF. CDR3 bases: TGTGCCAGCAGCCGGCAGGGGGCAGAAGATACGCAGTATTTT.

In this sample, this clonotype turned up a few times. The chain recombines TRBV18 with TRBJ2-7; 12 nucleotides line up with TRBD1. The CDR3 consists of 14 residues. V lost 8 bases to trimming and J lost 2 bases; unmatched junction nucleotides: 4. Germline V gene sequence: CDR1 KGHSH, CDR2 LQKENI. The CDR3 bases are TGTGCCAGCCCCCGGGACAGGGGGCCCTACGAGCAGTACGTC. Its translation is CASPRDRGPYEQYV.